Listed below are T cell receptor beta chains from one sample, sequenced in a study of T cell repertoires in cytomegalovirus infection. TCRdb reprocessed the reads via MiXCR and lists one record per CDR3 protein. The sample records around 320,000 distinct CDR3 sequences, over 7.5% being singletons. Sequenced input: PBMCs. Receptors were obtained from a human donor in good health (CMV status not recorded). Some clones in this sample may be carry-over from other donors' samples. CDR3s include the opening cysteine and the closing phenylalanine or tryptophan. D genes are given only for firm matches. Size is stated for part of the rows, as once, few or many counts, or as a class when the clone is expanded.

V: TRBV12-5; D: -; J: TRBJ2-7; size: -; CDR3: CASGRTSSYEQYF; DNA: TGTGCTAGTGGTCGGACGAGCTCCTACGAGCAGTACTTC
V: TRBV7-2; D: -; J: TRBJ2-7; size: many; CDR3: CASSSGRPGAGEQYF; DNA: TGTGCCAGCAGCTCGGGACGTCCAGGGGCCGGTGAGCAGTACTTC
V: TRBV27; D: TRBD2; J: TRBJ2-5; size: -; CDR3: CASSLGTSSQETQYF; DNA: TGTGCCAGCAGTCTCGGGACTAGTTCTCAAGAGACCCAGTACTTC
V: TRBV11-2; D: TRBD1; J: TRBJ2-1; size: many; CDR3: CASSKTGGGSYNEQFF; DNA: TGTGCCAGCAGCAAGACAGGGGGCGGGTCCTACAATGAGCAGTTCTTC
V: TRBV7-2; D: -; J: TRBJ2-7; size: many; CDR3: CASSLEYSSYEQYF; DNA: TGTGCCAGCAGCTTAGAATACAGCTCCTACGAGCAGTACTTC
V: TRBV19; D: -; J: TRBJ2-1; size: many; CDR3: CASSIDTPGLSYNEQFF; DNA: TGTGCCAGTAGTATCGACACCCCGGGGTTATCCTACAATGAGCAGTTCTTC
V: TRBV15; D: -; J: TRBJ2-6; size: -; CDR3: CATSIESSGANVLTF; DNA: TGTGCCACCAGCATCGAGAGCTCTGGGGCCAACGTCCTGACTTTC
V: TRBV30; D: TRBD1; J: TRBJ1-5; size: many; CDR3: CAWSAETGRSNQPQHF; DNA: TGTGCCTGGAGTGCAGAGACAGGGAGAAGCAATCAGCCCCAGCATTTT
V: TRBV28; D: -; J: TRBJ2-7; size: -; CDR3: CASSSTGLSYEQYF; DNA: TGTGCCAGCAGTTCGACGGGACTCTCTTACGAGCAGTACTTC
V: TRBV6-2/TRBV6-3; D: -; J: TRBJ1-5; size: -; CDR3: CATKDGGNQPQHF; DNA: TGTGCCACCAAGGACGGTGGCAATCAGCCCCAGCATTTT
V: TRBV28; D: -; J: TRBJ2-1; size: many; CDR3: CASRQHSTMGRGGSYNEQFF; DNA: TGTGCCAGCAGACAGCACTCGACTATGGGCCGGGGAGGTTCCTACAATGAGCAGTTCTTC
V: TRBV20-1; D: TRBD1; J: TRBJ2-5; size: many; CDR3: CSAPGTGTSETQYF; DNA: TGCAGTGCTCCCGGGACAGGGACATCGGAGACCCAGTACTTC
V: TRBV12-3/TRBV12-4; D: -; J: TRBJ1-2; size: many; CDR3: CASSPPRQAYGYTF; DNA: TGTGCCAGCAGCCCTCCCAGGCAGGCCTATGGCTACACCTTC
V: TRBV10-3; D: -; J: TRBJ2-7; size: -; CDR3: CAISPPGTYEQYF; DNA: TGTGCCATCTCCCCCCCCGGGACCTACGAGCAGTACTTC
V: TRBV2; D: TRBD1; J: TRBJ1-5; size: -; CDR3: CASSSPGQRNNQPQHF; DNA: TGTGCCAGCAGCTCGCCGGGACAGCGAAACAATCAGCCCCAGCATTTT
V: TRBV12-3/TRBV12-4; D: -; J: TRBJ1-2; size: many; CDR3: CASSLSSTGYGYTF; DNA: TGTGCCAGCAGTTTATCGAGTACGGGCTATGGCTACACCTTC
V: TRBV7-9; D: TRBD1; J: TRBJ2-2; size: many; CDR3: CASSPGQGTTGELFF; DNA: TGTGCCAGCAGCCCGGGACAGGGTACAACCGGGGAGCTGTTTTTT
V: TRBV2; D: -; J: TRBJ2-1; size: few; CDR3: CASSEKGATTSGIYNEQFF; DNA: TGTGCCAGCAGTGAAAAGGGGGCGACTACTAGCGGTATCTACAATGAGCAGTTCTTC
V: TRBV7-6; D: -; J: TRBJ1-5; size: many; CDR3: CASSLQGDQPQHF; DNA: TGTGCCAGCAGCTTACAAGGGGATCAGCCCCAGCATTTT
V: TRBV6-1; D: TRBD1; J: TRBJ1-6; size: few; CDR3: CASGDRGRWNHSPLHF; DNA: TGTGCCAGCGGCGACAGGGGCAGGTGGAATCATTCACCCCTCCACTTT
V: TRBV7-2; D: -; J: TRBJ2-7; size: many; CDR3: CASSSPRDKVPGVNEQYF; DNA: TGTGCCAGCAGCTCCCCCCGGGACAAGGTCCCCGGCGTGAACGAGCAGTACTTC
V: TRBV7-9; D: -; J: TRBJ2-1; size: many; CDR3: CASSPAGGDEQFF; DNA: TGTGCCAGCAGCCCCGCAGGAGGAGATGAGCAGTTCTTC
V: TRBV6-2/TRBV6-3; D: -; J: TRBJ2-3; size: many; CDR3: CASSYRDSTDTQYF; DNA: TGTGCCAGCAGTTACCGGGACAGCACAGATACGCAGTATTTT
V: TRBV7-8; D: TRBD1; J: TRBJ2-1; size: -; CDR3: CASSSRQGTNNEQFF; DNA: TGTGCCAGCAGCTCCCGACAGGGGACCAACAATGAGCAGTTCTTC
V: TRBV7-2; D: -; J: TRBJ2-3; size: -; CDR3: CASSHPGFTDTQYF; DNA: TGTGCCAGCAGCCATCCAGGATTCACAGATACGCAGTATTTT
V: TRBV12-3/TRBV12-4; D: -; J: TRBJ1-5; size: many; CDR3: CASSGISGGNQPQHF; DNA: TGTGCCAGCAGTGGAATTAGCGGGGGCAATCAGCCCCAGCATTTT
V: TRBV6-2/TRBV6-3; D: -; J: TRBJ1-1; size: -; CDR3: CASSYSRQPNTEAFF; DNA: TGTGCCAGCAGTTACTCGAGACAGCCGAACACTGAAGCTTTCTTT
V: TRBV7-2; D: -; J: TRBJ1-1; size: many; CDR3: CASSPYREVRGAFF; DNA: TGTGCCAGCAGCCCATACAGGGAGGTTAGGGGAGCTTTCTTT
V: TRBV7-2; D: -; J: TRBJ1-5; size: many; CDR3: CASSLQPGGPQHF; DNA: TGTGCCAGCAGCTTACAACCAGGCGGGCCCCAGCATTTT
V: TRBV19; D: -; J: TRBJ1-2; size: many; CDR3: CASSPGYVYGYTF; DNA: TGTGCCAGTAGTCCAGGGTACGTCTATGGCTACACCTTC
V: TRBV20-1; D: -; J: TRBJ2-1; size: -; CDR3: CSAKKGEAGHNEQFF; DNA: TGCAGTGCTAAAAAGGGGGAAGCGGGACACAATGAGCAGTTCTTC
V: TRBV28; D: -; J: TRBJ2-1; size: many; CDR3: CATVPPGYNEQFF; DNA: TGTGCCACCGTGCCCCCAGGGTACAATGAGCAGTTCTTC
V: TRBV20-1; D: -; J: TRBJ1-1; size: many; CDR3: CSASSSSMGGGDTEAFF; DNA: TGCAGTGCTAGTTCGAGTAGTATGGGGGGCGGGGACACTGAAGCTTTCTTT
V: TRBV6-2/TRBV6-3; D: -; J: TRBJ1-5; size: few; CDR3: CASSWGSNNQPQHF; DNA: TGTGCCAGCAGTTGGGGGAGCAACAATCAGCCCCAGCATTTT
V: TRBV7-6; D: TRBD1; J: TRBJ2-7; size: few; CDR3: CASSLGWAGGDEQYF; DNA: TGTGCCAGCAGCTTAGGTTGGGCAGGGGGTGACGAGCAGTACTTC
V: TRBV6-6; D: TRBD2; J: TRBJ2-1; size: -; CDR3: CASSQGLAGEQFF; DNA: TGTGCCAGCAGCCAGGGACTAGCGGGAGAGCAGTTCTTC
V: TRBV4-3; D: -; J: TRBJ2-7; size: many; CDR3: CASSQGIRGGGYEQYF; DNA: TGCGCCAGCAGCCAAGGAATCCGGGGTGGAGGCTACGAGCAGTACTTC
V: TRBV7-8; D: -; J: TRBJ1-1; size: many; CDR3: CASSLALWSGLWGNTEAFF; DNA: TGTGCCAGCAGCTTAGCCCTATGGAGTGGGCTCTGGGGGAACACTGAAGCTTTCTTT
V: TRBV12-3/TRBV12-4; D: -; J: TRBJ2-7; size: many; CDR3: CASSFSGYEQYF; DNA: TGTGCCAGCAGTTTTTCGGGTTACGAGCAGTACTTC
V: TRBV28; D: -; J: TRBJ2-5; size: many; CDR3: CASSFEVPRTQYF; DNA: TGTGCCAGCAGTTTTGAGGTCCCAAGAACCCAGTACTTC